This TCR beta chain originates from a study of blood T cells in healthy people across ages. Broader study findings: Higher diversity and more naive CD4+ cells were features of long-lived donors, compared to aged donors. Unsorted PBMC material precluded a definitive naive versus antigen-experienced comparison. The study regarded diversity estimates from one million T cells as underestimates.

The authors ran a second PCR of about 7 to 12 cycles using a sample-barcoded 5' primer and a J-beta primer mix. TCRdb ran MiXCR on the 5' RACE reads and lists one entry per CDR3 protein. The sample lists about 940,000 distinct CDR3 sequences, about 48% seen once, with roughly 13% in the top ten. In regard to this clonotype: Its target is not known.

Trimming took off 7 bases at V and 3 bases at J, with 15 bases between the two ends. The CDR3 spans 14 residues. From germline, CDR1 is LGHDT and CDR2 YNNKEL (reference sequence). The TCR originated in a man aged 25-45 years in good health. The sample was blood. The J gene is TRBJ1-2, the V gene TRBV3-1; D not certain. Here the CDR3 DNA reads TGTGCCAGCACCTCCCGTGGCGGGTACTATGGCTACACCTTC. Its translation: CASTSRGGYYGYTF.